This T cell receptor beta chain came from a study of cytotoxic CD8 clonotypes in ibrutinib-treated CLL. As for the study in general: Investigators reported roughly 24 partial and 2 complete responses; after median around 68 months, roughly 14 patients remained remitted and 12 progressed.

The CDR3 has 13 residues. The V and J ends lost 10 bases and 7 bases respectively, with 14 bases between them. Germline values: CDR1 MDHEN, CDR2 SYDVKM. Produced via immunoSEQ multiplex PCR; TCRdb's table is partial and in-frame only. This sample has fewer than 200,000 clones; under 90% occur once, and the top ten carry about 4.5%. Sequencing used PBMCs, obtained after 24 months of ibrutinib treatment. This sequence was found in a human donor with chronic lymphocytic leukemia. V usage is TRBV28 and J usage is TRBJ1-6; D call uncertain. The CDR3, as DNA: TGTGCCACCGACCTCAACAGAAATTCACCCCTCCACTTT. Translated: CATDLNRNSPLHF.